Listed below are T cell receptor beta chains from one sample, sequenced in a study of shared clonotypes between healthy human individuals. Sequencing used immunoSEQ multiplex PCR; TCRdb keeps in-frame clones, though not all of them. The repertoire includes approximately 2,300,000 clones, 85% to 95% of them detected once, and around 0.4% sits in the top ten. Specimen: naive CD4+ T cells from PBMCs. These receptors were collected from a man aged 18 to 29 in good health. Some clones in this sample may be carry-over from other donors' samples. CDR3s include the opening cysteine and the closing phenylalanine or tryptophan. D genes are given only for firm matches. Clone size appears in some rows only: once, few, many, or a class for an expanded clone.

NA,TRBD1,TRBV5-1,TRBJ1-3,CASSWTGTSGNTIYF,TGCGCCAGCAGCTGGACAGGTACCTCTGGAAACACCATATATTTT
NA,TRBD1,TRBV5-1,TRBJ1-4,CASGQGAANEKLFF,TGCGCCAGCGGACAGGGGGCAGCTAATGAAAAACTGTTTTTT
NA,NA,TRBV28,TRBJ2-7,CASSSPGTQKRHEQYF,TGTGCCAGCAGTTCCCCGGGGACGCAGAAGAGACACGAGCAGTACTTC
once,NA,TRBV5-5,TRBJ1-5,CASSPRGAGTGGNQPQHF,TGTGCCAGCAGCCCAAGGGGGGCCGGAACCGGGGGCAATCAGCCCCAGCATTTT
NA,NA,TRBV5-6,TRBJ1-2,CASSLGGYYGYTF,TGTGCCAGCAGCTTGGGAGGATATTATGGCTACACCTTC
NA,NA,TRBV27,TRBJ2-7,CASSTITSFVGEQYF,TGTGCCAGCAGTACTATAACCTCCTTCGTGGGCGAGCAGTACTTC
NA,NA,TRBV10-1,TRBJ1-1,CASSENRAPMEAFF,TGCGCCAGCAGCGAGAACCGGGCCCCCATGGAAGCTTTCTTT
NA,TRBD1,TRBV7-9,TRBJ2-7,CASSFTGVGEQYF,TGTGCCAGCAGCTTTACAGGGGTGGGGGAGCAGTACTTC
NA,NA,TRBV7-6,TRBJ2-7,CASSLGAGPSYEQYF,TGTGCCAGCAGCTTAGGTGCAGGGCCCTCCTACGAGCAGTACTTC
NA,TRBD2,TRBV30,TRBJ2-1,CAWSAGLAGGGNEQFF,TGTGCCTGGAGCGCGGGACTAGCGGGAGGCGGAAATGAGCAGTTCTTC
NA,NA,TRBV7-8,TRBJ1-1,CASSPSGAEAFF,TGTGCCAGCAGCCCGAGCGGGGCTGAAGCTTTCTTT
NA,NA,TRBV7-6,TRBJ1-1,CASSLGSRAMGTEAFF,TGTGCCAGCAGCTTGGGTTCGCGGGCGATGGGCACTGAAGCTTTCTTT
NA,NA,TRBV2,TRBJ1-2,CASSEQSYGYTF,TGTGCCAGCAGTGAACAGTCCTATGGCTACACCTTC
NA,TRBD1,TRBV2,TRBJ1-2,CASSYRPGTGYGYTF,TGTGCCAGCAGCTATCGGCCCGGGACAGGGTATGGCTACACCTTC
NA,TRBD2,TRBV19,TRBJ2-7,CASTDRGLAGDSYEQYF,TGTGCCAGTACCGATCGGGGGCTAGCGGGAGACTCCTACGAGCAGTACTTC
NA,NA,TRBV5-4,TRBJ2-1,CASSVPGPAGNEQFF,TGTGCCAGCAGCGTTCCGGGACCTGCGGGCAATGAGCAGTTCTTC
once,NA,TRBV9,TRBJ1-1,CASSAQRHTEAFF,TGTGCCAGCAGCGCCCAACGGCACACTGAAGCTTTCTTT
NA,NA,TRBV19,TRBJ2-2,CASKTYRDTGELFF,TGTGCCAGTAAGACCTACAGGGATACCGGGGAGCTGTTTTTT
NA,NA,TRBV7-8,TRBJ2-5,CASSYRGADETQYF,TGTGCCAGCAGCTACCGGGGGGCCGATGAGACCCAGTACTTC
NA,NA,TRBV4-2,TRBJ2-7,CASSRVIGGGYEQYF,TGTGCCAGCAGCCGTGTCATTGGGGGAGGATACGAGCAGTACTTC
NA,NA,TRBV15,TRBJ2-7,CATSLFVRYEQYF,TGTGCCACCAGCCTCTTTGTTCGCTACGAGCAGTACTTC
NA,NA,TRBV28,TRBJ1-2,CATGRTDNYGYTF,TGTGCCACTGGCCGGACAGACAACTATGGCTACACCTTC
NA,TRBD2,TRBV6-6,TRBJ2-7,CASSYFPSGEQYF,TGTGCCAGCAGTTATTTTCCTAGCGGGGAGCAGTACTTC
once,NA,TRBV5-1,TRBJ2-7,CASSLAGSGGPYEQYF,TGCGCCAGCAGCTTGGCTGGTTCGGGGGGCCCCTACGAGCAGTACTTC
NA,NA,TRBV7-9,TRBJ1-1,CASSLSGLNTEAFF,TGTGCCAGCAGCTTATCTGGCCTGAACACTGAAGCTTTCTTT
few,NA,TRBV19,TRBJ1-1,CATHKRVNTEAFF,TGTGCCACGCACAAGCGGGTGAACACTGAAGCTTTCTTT
NA,NA,TRBV15,TRBJ1-1,CATSRGGGEAFF,TGTGCCACCAGCAGGGGCGGGGGGGAAGCTTTCTTT
NA,TRBD2,TRBV6-5,TRBJ2-7,CASRRLAVSYEQYF,TGTGCCAGCAGGAGACTAGCGGTGTCCTACGAGCAGTACTTC
NA,TRBD1,TRBV11-3,TRBJ2-2,CASSLVGQGANTGELFF,TGTGCCAGCAGCTTAGTAGGACAGGGGGCAAACACCGGGGAGCTGTTTTTT
NA,NA,TRBV6-1,TRBJ1-5,CASRERGNQPQHF,TGTGCCAGCAGGGAAAGGGGCAATCAGCCCCAGCATTTT
NA,TRBD2,TRBV11-2,TRBJ2-1,CASSSLLLAPSYNEQFF,TGTGCCAGCAGCTCGCTCCTACTAGCGCCCTCCTACAATGAGCAGTTCTTC
once,TRBD1,TRBV5-1,TRBJ1-2,CASRMTGGVIEYGYTF,TGCGCCAGCAGGATGACAGGGGGCGTGATAGAGTATGGCTACACCTTC
NA,NA,TRBV7-2,TRBJ1-2,CASSFEEGYTF,TGTGCCAGCAGCTTTGAGGAAGGCTACACCTTC
NA,NA,TRBV19,TRBJ1-1,CASTRQQNTEAFF,TGTGCCAGTACCAGACAGCAGAACACTGAAGCTTTCTTT
NA,TRBD1,TRBV19,TRBJ1-2,CASRDRGRFYGYTF,TGTGCCAGTAGAGACAGGGGGCGGTTCTATGGCTACACCTTC
NA,TRBD1,TRBV15,TRBJ1-2,CATSRESPRGRTVGLYGYTF,TGTGCCACCAGCAGAGAGAGCCCTAGGGGGCGGACCGTGGGACTTTATGGCTACACCTTC
NA,NA,TRBV11-3,TRBJ1-1,CASSLGRGNTEAFF,TGTGCCAGCAGCTTAGGAAGGGGTAACACTGAAGCTTTCTTT
once,NA,TRBV4-2,TRBJ1-4,CASSQDGAYEKLFF,TGTGCCAGCAGCCAAGATGGAGCCTATGAAAAACTGTTTTTT
NA,NA,TRBV7-2,TRBJ1-3,CASSPSYNGNTIYF,TGTGCCAGCAGCCCCAGTTATAATGGAAACACCATATATTTT
NA,TRBD2,TRBV18,TRBJ2-7,CASSPQRASGSYEQYF,TGTGCCAGCTCACCACAAAGGGCTAGCGGGAGCTACGAGCAGTACTTC
NA,NA,TRBV10-2,TRBJ1-1,CASSDWNTEAFF,TGCGCCAGCAGTGATTGGAACACTGAAGCTTTCTTT
NA,TRBD1,TRBV15,TRBJ1-6,CATSGDRDSPLHF,TGTGCCACCAGCGGGGACAGGGATTCACCCCTCCACTTT
NA,NA,TRBV5-1,TRBJ2-1,CASSLAGSEQFF,TGCGCCAGCAGCTTAGCAGGGAGTGAGCAGTTCTTC